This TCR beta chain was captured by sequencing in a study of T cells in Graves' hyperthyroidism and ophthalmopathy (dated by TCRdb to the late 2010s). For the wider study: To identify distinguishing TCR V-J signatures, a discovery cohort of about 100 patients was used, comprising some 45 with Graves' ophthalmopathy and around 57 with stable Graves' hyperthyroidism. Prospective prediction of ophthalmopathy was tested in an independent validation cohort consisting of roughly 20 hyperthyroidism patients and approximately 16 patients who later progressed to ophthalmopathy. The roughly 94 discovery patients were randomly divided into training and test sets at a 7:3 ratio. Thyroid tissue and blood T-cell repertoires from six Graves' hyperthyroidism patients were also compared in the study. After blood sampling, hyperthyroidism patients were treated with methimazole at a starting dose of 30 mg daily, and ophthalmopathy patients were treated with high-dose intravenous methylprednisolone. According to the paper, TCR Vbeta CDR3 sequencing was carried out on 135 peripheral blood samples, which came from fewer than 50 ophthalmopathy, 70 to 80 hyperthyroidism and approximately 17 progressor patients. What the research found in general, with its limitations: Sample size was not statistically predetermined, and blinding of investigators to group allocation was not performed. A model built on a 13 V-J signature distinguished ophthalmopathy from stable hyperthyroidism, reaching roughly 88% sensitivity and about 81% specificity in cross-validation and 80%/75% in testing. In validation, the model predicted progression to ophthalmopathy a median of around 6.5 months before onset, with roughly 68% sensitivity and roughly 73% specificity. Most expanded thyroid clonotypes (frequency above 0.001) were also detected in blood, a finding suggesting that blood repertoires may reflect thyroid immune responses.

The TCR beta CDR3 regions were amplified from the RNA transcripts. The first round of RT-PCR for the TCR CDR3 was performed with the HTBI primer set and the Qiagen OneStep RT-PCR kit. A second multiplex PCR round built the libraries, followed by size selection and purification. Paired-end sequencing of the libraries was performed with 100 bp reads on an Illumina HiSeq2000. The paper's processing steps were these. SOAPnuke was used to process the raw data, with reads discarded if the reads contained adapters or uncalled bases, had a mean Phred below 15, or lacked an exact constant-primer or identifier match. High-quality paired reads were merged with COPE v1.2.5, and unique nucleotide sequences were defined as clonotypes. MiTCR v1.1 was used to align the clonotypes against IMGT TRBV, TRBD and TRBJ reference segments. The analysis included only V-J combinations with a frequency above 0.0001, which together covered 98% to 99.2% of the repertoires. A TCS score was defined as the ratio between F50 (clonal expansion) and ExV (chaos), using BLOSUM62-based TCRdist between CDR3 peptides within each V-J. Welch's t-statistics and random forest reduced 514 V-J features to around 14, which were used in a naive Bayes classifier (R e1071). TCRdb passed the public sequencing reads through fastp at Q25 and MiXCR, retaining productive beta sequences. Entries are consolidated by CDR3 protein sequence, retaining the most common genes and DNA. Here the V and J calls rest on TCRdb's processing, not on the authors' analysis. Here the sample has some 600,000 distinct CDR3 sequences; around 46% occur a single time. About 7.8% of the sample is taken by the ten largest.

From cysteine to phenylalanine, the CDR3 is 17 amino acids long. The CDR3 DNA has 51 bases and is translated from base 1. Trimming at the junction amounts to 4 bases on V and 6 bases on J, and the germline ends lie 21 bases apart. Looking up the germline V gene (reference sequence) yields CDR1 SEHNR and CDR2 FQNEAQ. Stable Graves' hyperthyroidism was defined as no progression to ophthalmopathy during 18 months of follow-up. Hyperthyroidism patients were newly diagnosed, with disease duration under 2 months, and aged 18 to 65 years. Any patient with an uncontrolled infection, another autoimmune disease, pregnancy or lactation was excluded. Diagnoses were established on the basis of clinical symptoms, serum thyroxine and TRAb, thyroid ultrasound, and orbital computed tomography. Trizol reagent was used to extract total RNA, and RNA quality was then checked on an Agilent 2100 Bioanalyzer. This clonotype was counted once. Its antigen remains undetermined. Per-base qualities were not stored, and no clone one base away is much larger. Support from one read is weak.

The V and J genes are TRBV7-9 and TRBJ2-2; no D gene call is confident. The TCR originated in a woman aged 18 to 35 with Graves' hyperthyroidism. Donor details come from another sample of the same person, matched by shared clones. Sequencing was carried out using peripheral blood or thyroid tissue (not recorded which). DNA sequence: TGTGCCAGCAGCTCCCGGACGGATACCCGGGTGGCCGGGGAGCTGTTTTTT. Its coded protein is CASSSRTDTRVAGELFF.